This note documents a single T cell receptor (beta chain) sequence. Its antigen is as yet unknown. This entry comes from a study of T cell responses to AZD1222 COVID-19 vaccine. Whole-study findings and limits: Donors skewed white British and female; clonal diversity was possibly underestimated. Spike-spanning, vaccine-associated CD4 TCRs were dominant at 160-218 and 743-854. Scientists sampled the repertoires only once the peak T cell response had passed.

The data were produced by immunoSEQ multiplex PCR, yet TCRdb's version contains in-frame clones alone and is incomplete. The top ten hold 3.6% of the sample, which has about 140,000 clones, more than 85% seen once. Second doses that came at about 4 or about 12 weeks were put together. The CDR3 is made up of 16 amino acids. Germline V gene sequence: CDR1 SGHKS, CDR2 YYEKEE (reference sequence). V trimming: 4 bases; J trimming: 3 bases; junction bases outside the gene matches: 6. This rearrangement joins TRBV5-5 to TRBJ2-2, with 10 nucleotides matching TRBD2. The receptor's source is an adult who received the AZD1222 COVID-19 vaccine. Source: peripheral blood, taken 28 days after the second AZD1222 dose. The CDR3 nucleotides read TGTGCCAGCAGCCCCGGGACTAGCGCCTACACCGGGGAGCTGTTTTTT. This gives the protein CASSPGTSAYTGELFF.